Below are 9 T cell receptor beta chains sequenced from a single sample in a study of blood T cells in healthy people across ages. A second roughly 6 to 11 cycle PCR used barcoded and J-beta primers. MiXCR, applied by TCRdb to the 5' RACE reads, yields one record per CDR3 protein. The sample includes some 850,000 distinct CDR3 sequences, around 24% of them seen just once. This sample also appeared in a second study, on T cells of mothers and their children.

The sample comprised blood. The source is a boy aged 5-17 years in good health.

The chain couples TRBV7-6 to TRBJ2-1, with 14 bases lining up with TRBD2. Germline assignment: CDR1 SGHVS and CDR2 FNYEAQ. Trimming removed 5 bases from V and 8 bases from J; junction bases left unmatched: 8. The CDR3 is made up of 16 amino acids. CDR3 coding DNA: TGTGCCAGCAGCCGCGGGACTAGCGGGGGCAGGGATGAGCAGTTCTTC. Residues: CASSRGTSGGRDEQFF.

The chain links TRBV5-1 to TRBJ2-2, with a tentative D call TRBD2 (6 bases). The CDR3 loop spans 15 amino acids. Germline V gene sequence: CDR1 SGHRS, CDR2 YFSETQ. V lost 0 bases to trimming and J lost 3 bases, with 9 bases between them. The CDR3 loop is CASSLEASDTGELFF. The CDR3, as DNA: TGCGCCAGCAGCTTGGAGGCTAGCGACACCGGGGAGCTGTTTTTT.

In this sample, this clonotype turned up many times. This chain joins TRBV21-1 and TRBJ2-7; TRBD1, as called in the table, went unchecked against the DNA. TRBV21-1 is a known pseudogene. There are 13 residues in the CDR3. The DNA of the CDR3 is TGTGCCAGCGGGACAGGGATTGAGTACGAGCAGTACTTC. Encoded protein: CASGTGIEYEQYF.

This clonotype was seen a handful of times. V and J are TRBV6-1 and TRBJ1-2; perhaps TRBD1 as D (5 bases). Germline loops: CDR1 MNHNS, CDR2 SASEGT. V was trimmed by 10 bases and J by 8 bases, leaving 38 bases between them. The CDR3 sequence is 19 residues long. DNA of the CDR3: TGTGCCACCTTCGGACTGGGGGAATTCGCCGCAATCGGGGGGTTAGGCTACACCTTC. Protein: CATFGLGEFAAIGGLGYTF.

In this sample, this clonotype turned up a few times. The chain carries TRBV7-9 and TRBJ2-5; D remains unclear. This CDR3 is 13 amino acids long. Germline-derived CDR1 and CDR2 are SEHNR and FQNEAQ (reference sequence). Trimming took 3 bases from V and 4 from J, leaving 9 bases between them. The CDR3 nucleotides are TGTGCCAGCAGCTTTGACAACCTAGAGACCCAGTACTTC. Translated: CASSFDNLETQYF.

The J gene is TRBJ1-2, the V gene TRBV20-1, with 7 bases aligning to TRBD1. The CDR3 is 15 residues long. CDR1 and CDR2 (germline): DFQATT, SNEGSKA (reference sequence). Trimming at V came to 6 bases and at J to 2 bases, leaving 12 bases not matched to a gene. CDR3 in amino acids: CSAQTTGGGNYGYTF. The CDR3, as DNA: TGCAGTGCCCAGACCACTGGAGGGGGCAACTATGGCTACACCTTC.

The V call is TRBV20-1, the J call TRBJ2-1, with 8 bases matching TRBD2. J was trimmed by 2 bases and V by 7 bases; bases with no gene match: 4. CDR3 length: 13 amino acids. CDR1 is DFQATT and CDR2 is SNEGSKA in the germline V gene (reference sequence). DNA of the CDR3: TGCAGTGTCGCAGCGGGGGCCTACAATGAGCAGTTCTTC. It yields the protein CSVAAGAYNEQFF.

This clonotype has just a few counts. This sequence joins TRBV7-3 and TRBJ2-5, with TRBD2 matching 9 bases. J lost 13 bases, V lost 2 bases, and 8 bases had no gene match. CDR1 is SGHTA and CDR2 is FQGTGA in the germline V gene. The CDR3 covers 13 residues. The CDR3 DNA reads TGTGCCAGCAGCTTACCAGCGGGGGGACGCCTGTACTTC. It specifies CASSLPAGGRLYF.

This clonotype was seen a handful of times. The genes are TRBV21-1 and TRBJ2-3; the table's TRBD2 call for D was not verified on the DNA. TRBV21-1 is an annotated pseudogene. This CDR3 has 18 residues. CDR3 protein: CASSTRGLAGENTDTQYF. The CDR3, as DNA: TGTGCCAGCAGCACACGAGGCCTGGCGGGGGAGAACACAGATACGCAGTATTTT.